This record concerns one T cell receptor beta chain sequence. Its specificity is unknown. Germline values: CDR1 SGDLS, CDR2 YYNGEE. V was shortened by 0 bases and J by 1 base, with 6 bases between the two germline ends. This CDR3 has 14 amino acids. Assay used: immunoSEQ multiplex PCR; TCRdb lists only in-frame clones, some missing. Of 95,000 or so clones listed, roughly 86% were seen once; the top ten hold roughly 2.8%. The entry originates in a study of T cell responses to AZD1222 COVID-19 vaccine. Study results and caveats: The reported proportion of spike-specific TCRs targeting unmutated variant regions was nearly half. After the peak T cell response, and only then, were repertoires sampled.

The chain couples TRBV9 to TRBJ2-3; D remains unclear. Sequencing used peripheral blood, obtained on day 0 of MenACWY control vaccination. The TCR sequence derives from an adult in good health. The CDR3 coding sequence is TGTGCCAGCAGCGTAGATCCTCGCACAGATACGCAGTATTTT. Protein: CASSVDPRTDTQYF.